Below are 16 T cell receptor beta chains sequenced from a single sample in a study of blood T cell repertoires in COVID-19. Only in-frame clones appear in the TCRdb table, and some are missing; sequencing was by immunoSEQ multiplex PCR. The sample contains 35,000 to 45,000 clones, over 80% of which appear only once. Source material: peripheral blood. The receptors stem from a human donor in a cohort sampled during active COVID-19.

The chain couples TRBV18 to TRBJ2-7; 10 bases agree with TRBD1. CDR3 length equals 15 residues. Germline trimming cut 2 bases from V and 5 bases from J; bases unmatched to any gene: 6. From germline, CDR1 is KGHSH and CDR2 LQKENI. The CDR3 reads CASSPGTGDNNEQYF. The CDR3 DNA sequence: TGTGCCAGCTCACCAGGGACAGGGGACAACAACGAGCAGTACTTC.

The V and J genes are TRBV7-2 and TRBJ2-7; D uncertain. V lost 5 bases to trimming and J lost 1 base, with 3 bases between them. Germline V gives CDR1 SGHTA, CDR2 FQGNSA. The CDR3 length is 11 residues. In nucleotides, the CDR3 is TGTGCCAGCAGCCCTTCCTACGAGCAGTACTTC. Translated, it gives CASSPSYEQYF.

V and J are TRBV6-1 and TRBJ1-1, with a weak D call TRBD1 (5 bases). Germline V gene data show CDR1 as MNHNS and CDR2 as SASEGT. The CDR3 contains 18 residues. Between the trimmed V and J ends, which lost 4 bases and 3 bases, there was a span of 24 bases. CDR3 sequence reads: CASSVIHLGEGVYTEAFF. Here the CDR3 DNA reads TGTGCCAGCAGTGTTATTCATTTGGGGGAGGGAGTGTACACTGAAGCTTTCTTT.

The rearrangement joins TRBV5-4 to TRBJ2-1, with TRBD2 matching 8 bases. This CDR3 has 14 amino acids. The ends lost 4 bases at V and 6 bases at J; junction bases unmatched: 6. Germline lookup yields CDR1 SGHNT and CDR2 YYREEE (reference sequence). The chain's CDR3 is CASSNLRGGNEQFF. CDR3 in DNA: TGTGCCAGCAGCAACCTTCGGGGGGGCAATGAGCAGTTCTTC.

The chain employs TRBV19 and TRBJ2-1; 8 nucleotides match TRBD1. This CDR3 has 15 amino acids. V shed 5 bases, J shed 5 bases, and the junction held 8 bases outside the gene matches. The V gene's germline CDR1 is LNHDA and CDR2 SQIVND (reference sequence). CDR3 DNA sequence: TGTGCCAGTAGTCCCGCAGACAGGGGACACAATGAGCAGTTCTTC. Protein: CASSPADRGHNEQFF.

The gene calls are TRBV4-1 and TRBJ2-7; D is possibly TRBD1 (5 bases). This CDR3 spans 15 amino acids. Trimming stripped 1 base from V and 0 bases from J, with 10 bases between. Looked up from germline, CDR1 is MGHRA and CDR2 is YSYEKL. DNA of the CDR3: TGCGCCAGCAGCCAAGTGGGGCTGAGCTCCTACGAGCAGTACTTC. Protein: CASSQVGLSSYEQYF.

CDR3 region: CATSGSDRALAKNIQYF. CDR3 coding DNA: TGTGCCACCAGCGGTTCTGACAGGGCACTAGCCAAAAACATTCAGTACTTC. V gene TRBV15 combines with J gene TRBJ2-4; TRBD1 aligns across 7 bases. The V gene end was trimmed by 5 bases and the J gene end by 0 bases; junction bases not matched to a gene: 10. The CDR3 is 17 amino acids. Germline loops: CDR1 LNHNV, CDR2 YYDKDF (reference sequence).

The rearrangement joins TRBV6-9 to TRBJ2-7; D is undetermined. Germline CDR1 MNHGY, CDR2 SVAAGI. This CDR3 region has 19 residues. The germline V and J ends were trimmed by 8 bases and 0 bases, with 29 bases remaining between them. The CDR3 region is CASLKVLRTRHPSSYEQYF. The CDR3 DNA sequence: TGTGCCAGCCTTAAAGTTCTGCGTACGAGGCACCCAAGCTCCTACGAGCAGTACTTC.

The rearrangement joins TRBV5-4 to TRBJ2-3; 8 bases match TRBD1. The ends lost 4 bases at V and 3 bases at J; junction bases unmatched: 4. The CDR3 sequence is 14 residues long. Germline V gene data show CDR1 as SGHNT and CDR2 as YYREEE (reference sequence). The DNA for the CDR3 is TGTGCCAGCAGCAAGAGGACAGGGACAGATACGCAGTATTTT. It yields the protein CASSKRTGTDTQYF.

V is TRBV9 and J is TRBJ2-2, with 11 bases identical to TRBD1. After removal of 2 bases from V and 7 bases from J, the junction contained 4 bases not matched to a gene. Per germline, CDR1 SGDLS and CDR2 YYNGEE. CDR3 length equals 15 residues. The CDR3 coding sequence is TGTGCCAGCAGCGTGGGACAGGGGGGCGGCGGGGAGCTGTTTTTT. As protein: CASSVGQGGGGELFF.

The chain is built from TRBV5-5 and TRBJ2-7, with TRBD1 matching 7 bases. CDR3 length: 13 amino acids. With V trimmed by 3 bases and J by 5 bases, 5 bases remained unmatched. Germline CDR1 is SGHKS and CDR2 is YYEKEE (reference sequence). The CDR3 region has the DNA TGTGCCAGCAGCTGGGGACAGAACCACGAGCAGTACTTC. Translating gives CASSWGQNHEQYF.

The rearrangement uses TRBV6-1 and TRBJ1-5, with D possibly matching TRBD1 (6 bases). Deletions cut 1 base from V and 6 bases from J, with 10 bases between. Germline values: CDR1 MNHNS, CDR2 SASEGT. This CDR3 has 14 amino acids. The CDR3 is CASSEVGAGQPQHF. CDR3 nucleotides: TGTGCCAGCAGTGAAGTGGGGGCTGGTCAGCCCCAGCATTTT.

The CDR3 region is CASSFGTRTGELFF. The CDR3, as DNA: TGTGCCAGCAGCTTTGGGACACGCACCGGGGAGCTGTTTTTT. The rearrangement uses TRBV11-2 and TRBJ2-2, with D possibly being TRBD1 (6 bases). Germline V gene sequence: CDR1 SGHAT, CDR2 FQNNGV. The germline V and J ends were trimmed by 3 bases and 4 bases, with 9 bases remaining between them. CDR3 size: 14 residues.

This clone is a singleton in its sample. The chain uses TRBV18 and TRBJ1-5; 7 nucleotides agree with TRBD1. CDR3 size: 14 residues. The J segment lost 4 bases and the V segment lost 6 bases, leaving 6 bases of the junction unmatched. Germline assignment: CDR1 KGHSH and CDR2 LQKENI. The chain's CDR3 is CASSPDRKNQPQHF. Here the CDR3 DNA reads TGTGCCAGCTCCCCGGACAGGAAGAATCAGCCCCAGCATTTT.

The genes are TRBV7-2 and TRBJ2-1; a possible D gene is TRBD2 (6 bases). The CDR3 has 15 residues. Looked up from germline, CDR1 is SGHTA and CDR2 is FQGNSA. V lost 3 bases to trimming and J lost 8 bases, with 17 bases between them. CDR3 in amino acids: CASSFGGSRTDEQFF. Here the CDR3 DNA reads TGTGCCAGCAGCTTCGGAGGGAGCCGAACAGATGAGCAGTTCTTC.

The rearrangement joins TRBV19 to TRBJ2-1, with TRBD2 matching over 10 bases. The V gene end was trimmed by 6 bases and the J gene end by 9 bases; junction bases not matched to a gene: 26. Germline CDR1 is LNHDA and CDR2 is SQIVND (reference sequence). This CDR3 has 20 amino acids. CDR3 bases: TGTGCCAGTAGAAAGCCACAGGGGCGTAGCGGGAGGTCGCAACTGGGTGAGCAGTTCTTC. Its translation is CASRKPQGRSGRSQLGEQFF. Full variable domain (remainder filled in from reference TRBV19 and TRBJ2-1): DGGITQSPKYLFRKEGQNVTLSCEQNLNHDAMYWYRQDPGQGLRLIYYSQIVNDFQKGDIAEGYSVSREKKESFPLTVTSAQKNPTAFYLCASRKPQGRSGRSQLGEQFFGPGTRLTVL.